The source of this T cell receptor (beta chain) is a study of blood T cell repertoires in COVID-19. Across the study: Sources were T cells, B-cell-depleted T cells, or PBMCs; the material itself was cDNA or gDNA.

Cohort assignment relied on participant-reported clinical history. Method: immunoSEQ multiplex PCR; TCRdb's copy keeps in-frame clones and lacks some. In the table there are roughly 330,000 clones, around 87% of which are singletons. The germline gives CDR1 MNHNS, CDR2 SASEGT. This CDR3 is 13 amino acids long. Between the trimmed V and J ends, which lost 1 base and 8 bases, there was a span of 11 bases. The source material was PBMCs or T cells enriched from blood (not recorded which). This receptor was identified in a woman between 25 and 40 years old who had recovered from COVID-19. The chain is built from TRBV6-1 and TRBJ1-2; D might be TRBD1 (5 bases). The CDR3 DNA sequence: TGTGCCAGCAGTGAAGGCGGGGGTATAGGCTACACCTTC. It codes for CASSEGGGIGYTF.